These 24 T cell receptor beta chains originate from one sample sequenced in a study of T cells in Graves' hyperthyroidism and ophthalmopathy. It was RNA transcripts that yielded the amplified TCR beta CDR3 regions. The HTBI set primed first-round TCR CDR3 RT-PCR. TCRdb re-derived calls from the multiplex PCR reads in MiXCR, one entry per CDR3 protein. Found here are about 500,000 distinct CDR3 sequences, 46% of them singletons; the top ten hold 44%. Sequences were obtained from peripheral blood or thyroid tissue (not recorded which). Receptors were obtained from an adult woman with Graves' disease, either hyperthyroidism or ophthalmopathy (not recorded which).

This clonotype has a count of ten or more. This chain connects TRBV5-1 to TRBJ2-7, with 10 bases lining up with TRBD2. The trim removed 2 bases at V and 4 bases at J, leaving 0 bases unmatched. The CDR3 length is 13 residues. The germline gives CDR1 SGHRS, CDR2 YFSETQ. The CDR3 reads CASSFSGRYEQYF. In DNA form, the CDR3 reads TGCGCCAGCAGCTTTAGCGGGAGGTACGAGCAGTACTTC.

This clonotype was found many times. V is TRBV4-1 and J is TRBJ1-4, with no clear D. This CDR3 region has 15 residues. V was trimmed by 3 bases and J by 8 bases, leaving 16 bases between them. Looked up from germline, CDR1 is MGHRA and CDR2 is YSYEKL. CDR3 region: CASSQKAPRVEKLFF. The CDR3 bases are TGCGCCAGCAGCCAGAAGGCCCCACGGGTCGAAAAACTGTTTTTT.

The chain has TRBV19 and TRBJ1-5; D is undetermined. The germline CDR1 and CDR2 sequences are LNHDA and SQIVND (reference sequence). V gave up 3 bases and J gave up 5 bases, with 8 bases separating them. The CDR3 has 13 amino acids. The CDR3 sequence: CASSMREDQPQHF. Written as DNA, the CDR3 is TGTGCCAGTAGTATGCGCGAGGATCAGCCCCAGCATTTT.

The chain employs TRBV29-1 and TRBJ2-7; 9 nucleotides align to TRBD1. This CDR3 spans 12 amino acids. Germline V CDR1 and CDR2: SQVTM, ANQGSEA. Trimming removed 1 base from V and 6 bases from J; junction bases left unmatched: 1. The CDR3 nucleotides read TGCAGCGTTGAAGGGGGACAGGGCGAGCAGTACTTC. Translated, it gives CSVEGGQGEQYF.

Notes on this clonotype: This may stem from a read error, because a much larger clone lies one nucleotide away. The chain couples TRBV19 to TRBJ2-7; the match to TRBD2 covers 7 bases. The CDR3 extends over 15 amino acids. Trimming cost V 1 base and J 2 bases; bases outside gene matches: 5. Looked up from germline, CDR1 is LNHDA and CDR2 is SQIVND (reference sequence). The CDR3 DNA reads as TGTGCCAGTAGTATAGCGGGGACTAACGCCTACGAGCAGTACTTC. This translates into CASSIAGTNAYEQYF.

Regarding this clonotype: This may stem from a read error, because a much larger clone lies one nucleotide away. V gene TRBV10-3 combines with J gene TRBJ2-7, with a possible D match to TRBD2 (5 bases). Germline lookup yields CDR1 ENHRY and CDR2 SYGVKD. CDR3 size: 14 residues. V lost 2 bases to trimming and J lost 6 bases, with 14 bases between them. This CDR3 reads CAISEGGFTSEQYF. In nucleotides, the CDR3 is TGTGCCATCAGTGAGGGCGGGTTCACCTCCGAGCAGTACTTC.

In this sample, this clonotype turned up a few times. The chain has TRBV7-2 and TRBJ2-2; 11 bases line up with TRBD1. The germline V gene encodes CDR1 SGHTA and CDR2 FQGNSA. J was trimmed by 6 bases and V by 5 bases; bases with no gene match: 5. This CDR3 has 15 residues. In nucleotides, the CDR3 is TGTGCCAGCAGCGCCTTGGGACAGGGGGCCGGGGAGCTGTTTTTT. This encodes CASSALGQGAGELFF.

V and J are TRBV10-3 and TRBJ1-1; D uncertain. Trimming removed 0 bases from V and 5 bases from J, with 10 bases in between. Germline CDR1 ENHRY, CDR2 SYGVKD. The CDR3 covers 14 residues. The CDR3 bases are TGTGCCATCAGTGAGTCAAACGGGGAAACTGAAGCTTTCTTT. Its translation: CAISESNGETEAFF.

This clonotype was counted many times. The V and J genes are TRBV5-5 and TRBJ1-5, with D unresolved. V gave up 0 bases and J gave up 2 bases, with 12 bases separating them. The length of the CDR3 is 16 residues. Germline assignment: CDR1 SGHKS and CDR2 YYEKEE (reference sequence). The chain's CDR3 is CASSLAWNWGNQPQHF. For the CDR3, the DNA is TGTGCCAGCAGCTTGGCCTGGAACTGGGGCAATCAGCCCCAGCATTTT. Full variable domain (outside the CDR3, taken from reference TRBV5-5 and TRBJ1-5): DAGVTQSPTHLIKTRGQQVTLRCSPISGHKSVSWYQQVLGQGPQFIFQYYEKEERGRGNFPDRFSARQFPNYSSELNVNALLLGDSALYLCASSLAWNWGNQPQHFGDGTRLSIL.

The J gene is TRBJ2-6, the V gene TRBV15, with 7 bases aligning to TRBD1. With 4 bases clipped from V and 2 bases from J, the junction kept 11 bases outside the gene matches. The CDR3 consists of 18 residues. Germline assignment: CDR1 LNHNV and CDR2 YYDKDF (reference sequence). The CDR3 nucleotides are TGTGCCACCAGCACCGAGACAGGGATTCCTACTGGGGCCAACGTCCTGACTTTC. Residues: CATSTETGIPTGANVLTF.

CDR3 nucleotide sequence: TGCAGTGCGAAGTCCCAGGACACTTCCGGGGACGATGGCTACACCTTC. Protein sequence: CSAKSQDTSGDDGYTF. The chain combines TRBV20-1 with TRBJ1-2; TRBD1 might be the D (5 bases). This CDR3 is built from 16 residues. The V end lost 6 bases, the J end lost 6 bases, and 26 bases lay between the germline ends. CDR1 DFQATT and CDR2 SNEGSKA come from the germline V gene (reference sequence).

This clonotype occurred once. The junction departs from the called germline gene at one end, perhaps through a read error. The CDR3 sequence: CAIRGRGDTGEPFF. CDR3 DNA: TGTGCCATCAGGGGGCGCGGAGACACCGGGGAGCCGTTTTTT. The rearrangement links TRBV10-3 to TRBJ2-2; tentatively, D is TRBD1 or TRBD2 (5 bases each). CDR1 ENHRY and CDR2 SYGVKD come from the germline V gene. The CDR3 has 14 residues.

This clonotype has just a few counts. The chain couples TRBV5-1 to TRBJ1-1, with D perhaps matching TRBD1 (5 bases). The V and J ends lost 2 bases and 0 bases respectively, with 8 bases between them. There are 14 residues in the CDR3. Per the germline V gene, CDR1 is SGHRS and CDR2 is YFSETQ. CDR3 region: CASSFTTVNTEAFF. The CDR3 DNA follows: TGCGCCAGCAGCTTCACGACAGTGAACACTGAAGCTTTCTTT.

The chain carries TRBV28 and TRBJ1-2, with D possibly matching TRBD1 (5 bases). V was pared by 2 bases and J by 9 bases, with 13 bases between. CDR1 MDHEN and CDR2 SYDVKM come from the germline V gene. The CDR3 runs 13 residues. CDR3 sequence (DNA): TGTGCCAGCAGTTTAGGGGACCCCTTGAGCTACACCTTC. Its translation: CASSLGDPLSYTF.

The rearrangement uses TRBV28 and TRBJ2-7; 8 bases line up with TRBD2. V shed 7 bases, J shed 6 bases, and the junction held 5 bases outside the gene matches. The V gene's germline CDR1 is MDHEN and CDR2 SYDVKM. The CDR3 has 12 amino acids. CDR3: CASTGLGSEQYF. The CDR3 DNA follows: TGTGCCAGCACGGGACTAGGGTCCGAGCAGTACTTC. Filled out from reference TRBV28 and TRBJ2-7, the complete variable domain reads DVKVTQSSRYLVKRTGEKVFLECVQDMDHENMFWYRQDPGLGLRLIYFSYDVKMKEKGDIPEGYSVSREKKERFSLILESASTNQTSMYLCASTGLGSEQYFGPGTRLTVT.

This clonotype was recorded a few times. This sequence joins TRBV4-2 and TRBJ1-1; TRBD1 is a possible D gene (6 bases). The CDR3 loop spans 15 amino acids. V was cut by 4 bases and J by 5 bases, with 17 bases left in between. The germline CDR1 and CDR2 sequences are LGHNA and YNFKEQ. In DNA, the CDR3 is TGTGCCAGCAGCCCGCGGCGGGGGCTAGGAACTGAAGCTTTCTTT. Amino acid sequence: CASSPRRGLGTEAFF.

This chain joins TRBV7-6 and TRBJ1-1; 7 bases are a match to TRBD1. With 1 base clipped from V and 4 bases from J, the junction kept 12 bases outside the gene matches. The germline V gene encodes CDR1 SGHVS and CDR2 FNYEAQ. The CDR3 is made up of 17 amino acids. The CDR3 nucleotides read TGTGCCAGCAGCTTAGGACAGGGCATTTCGGGAGCCACTGAAGCTTTCTTT. This sequence encodes CASSLGQGISGATEAFF. Drawing the rest from reference TRBV7-6 and TRBJ1-1, the complete variable domain is GAGVSQSPRYKVTKRGQDVALRCDPISGHVSLYWYRQALGQGPEFLTYFNYEAQQDKSGLPNDRFSAERPEGSISTLTIQRTEQRDSAMYRCASSLGQGISGATEAFFGQGTRLTVV.

The genes are TRBV12-3 or TRBV12-4 and TRBJ2-2; D is unclear. Between the trimmed V and J ends, which lost 5 bases and 6 bases, there was a span of 10 bases. The CDR3 has 13 amino acids. CDR3 residues: CASSPQRSGELFF. For the CDR3, the DNA is TGTGCCAGCAGTCCCCAGCGTTCCGGGGAGCTGTTTTTT.

V usage is TRBV7-9 and J usage is TRBJ1-1; D is possibly TRBD1 (6 bases). Trimming took 5 bases from V and 6 from J, leaving 16 bases between them. Germline-derived CDR1 and CDR2 are SEHNR and FQNEAQ (reference sequence). This CDR3 spans 14 amino acids. The CDR3 bases are TGTGCCAGCAGCGTGCGAACAGGGACCGCTGAAGCTTTCTTT. Translation gives CASSVRTGTAEAFF. Supplemented by reference TRBV7-9 and TRBJ1-1, the full variable domain reads DTGVSQNPRHKITKRGQNVTFRCDPISEHNRLYWYRQTLGQGPEFLTYFQNEAQLEKSRLLSDRFSAERPKGSFSTLEIQRTEQGDSAMYLCASSVRTGTAEAFFGQGTRLTVV.

This clonotype came up many times. V is TRBV14 and J is TRBJ1-1; TRBD1 is a possible D gene (5 bases). This CDR3 is built from 14 residues. Trimming removed 4 bases from V and 4 bases from J, with 13 bases in between. Germline CDR1 reads SGHDN; CDR2 reads FVKESK. The CDR3: CASSPWAGTTEAFF. As DNA, the CDR3 is TGTGCCAGCAGCCCTTGGGCAGGGACCACTGAAGCTTTCTTT. Complete variable domain (other parts from reference TRBV14 and TRBJ1-1): EAGVTQFPSHSVIEKGQTVTLRCDPISGHDNLYWYRRVMGKEIKFLLHFVKESKQDESGMPNNRFLAERTGGTYSTLKVQPAELEDSGVYFCASSPWAGTTEAFFGQGTRLTVV.

V usage is TRBV7-9 and J usage is TRBJ2-7; D is uncertain. The CDR3 totals 13 residues. V was trimmed by 8 bases and J by 6 bases, leaving 17 bases between them. Germline CDR1 SEHNR, CDR2 FQNEAQ (reference sequence). The CDR3 reads CASSSRSWGEQYF. The CDR3 DNA is TGTGCCAGCTCCTCACGGTCCTGGGGCGAGCAGTACTTC.

This rearrangement joins TRBV24-1 to TRBJ1-3; no definite D call. Trimming left V 4 bases short and J 7 bases short, with 4 bases between. The CDR3 sequence is 11 residues long. From germline, CDR1 is KGHDR and CDR2 SFDVKD. CDR3 loop: CATSDPNTIYF. In DNA form, the CDR3 reads TGTGCCACCAGTGACCCTAACACCATATATTTT.

This clonotype was detected many times. The chain is built from TRBV5-1 and TRBJ2-7; 10 bases line up with TRBD2. This CDR3 is 14 amino acids long. Unmatched junction bases numbered 3, after V lost 2 bases and J lost 4 bases. Germline lookup yields CDR1 SGHRS and CDR2 YFSETQ. CDR3 sequence: CASSLGLAEYEQYF. CDR3 coding DNA: TGCGCCAGCAGCTTAGGACTAGCGGAATACGAGCAGTACTTC.

To note about this clonotype: Relative to the germline gene, one junction end is altered; a read error may explain this. The chain employs TRBV15 and TRBJ1-2; TRBD1 is a possible D gene (6 bases). The CDR3 totals 14 residues. The V gene's germline CDR1 is LNHNV and CDR2 YYDKDF (reference sequence). CDR3 nucleotides: TGTGCCAGCAGCCGCGGGGGGCAGAACTATGGCTACACCTTC. It specifies CASSRGGQNYGYTF.